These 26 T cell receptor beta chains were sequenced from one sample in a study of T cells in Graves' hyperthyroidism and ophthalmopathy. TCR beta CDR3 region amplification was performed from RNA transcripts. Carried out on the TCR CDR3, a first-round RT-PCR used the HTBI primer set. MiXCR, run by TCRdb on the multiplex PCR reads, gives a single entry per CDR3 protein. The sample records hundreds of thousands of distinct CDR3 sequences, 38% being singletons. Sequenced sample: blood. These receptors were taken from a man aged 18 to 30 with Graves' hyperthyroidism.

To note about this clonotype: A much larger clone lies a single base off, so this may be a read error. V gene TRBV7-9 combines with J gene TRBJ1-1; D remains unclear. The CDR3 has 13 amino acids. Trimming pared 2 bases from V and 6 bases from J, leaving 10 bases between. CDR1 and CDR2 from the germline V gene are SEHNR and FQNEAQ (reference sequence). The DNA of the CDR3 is TGTGCCAGCAGCTTAACTACGTGGGCTGAAGCTTTCTTT. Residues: CASSLTTWAEAFF. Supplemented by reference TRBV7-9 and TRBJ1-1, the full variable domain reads DTGVSQNPRHKITKRGQNVTFRCDPISEHNRLYWYRQTLGQGPEFLTYFQNEAQLEKSRLLSDRFSAERPKGSFSTLEIQRTEQGDSAMYLCASSLTTWAEAFFGQGTRLTVV.

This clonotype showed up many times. Here the CDR3 reads CASSIFAETQYF. The CDR3 coding sequence is TGTGCCAGCAGTATTTTTGCGGAGACCCAGTACTTC. The J gene is TRBJ2-5, the V gene TRBV7-6; D ambiguous. The V gene lost 6 bases and the J gene lost 5 bases, with 10 bases spanning the gap. The CDR3 length is 12 residues. Germline CDR1 reads SGHVS; CDR2 reads FNYEAQ.

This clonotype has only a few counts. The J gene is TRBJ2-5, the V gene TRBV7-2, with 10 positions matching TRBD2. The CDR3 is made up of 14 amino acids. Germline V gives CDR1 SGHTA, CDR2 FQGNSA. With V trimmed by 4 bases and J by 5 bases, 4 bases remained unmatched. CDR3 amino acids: CASSYTSGIETQYF. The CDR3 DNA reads TGTGCCAGCAGCTATACTAGCGGGATTGAGACCCAGTACTTC.

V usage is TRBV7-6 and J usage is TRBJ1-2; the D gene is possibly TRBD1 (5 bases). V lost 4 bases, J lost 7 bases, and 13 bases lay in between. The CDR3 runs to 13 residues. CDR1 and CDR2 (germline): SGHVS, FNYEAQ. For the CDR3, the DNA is TGTGCCAGCAGCTCCCCGGGGGGGGGTGGCTACACCTTC. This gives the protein CASSSPGGGGYTF.

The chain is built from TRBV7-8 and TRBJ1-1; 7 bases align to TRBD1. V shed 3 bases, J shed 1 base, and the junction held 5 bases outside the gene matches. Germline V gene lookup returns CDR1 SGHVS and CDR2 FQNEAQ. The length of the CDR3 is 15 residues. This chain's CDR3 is CASSFPRGENTEAFF. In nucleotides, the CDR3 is TGTGCCAGCAGCTTCCCCAGGGGGGAGAACACTGAAGCTTTCTTT.

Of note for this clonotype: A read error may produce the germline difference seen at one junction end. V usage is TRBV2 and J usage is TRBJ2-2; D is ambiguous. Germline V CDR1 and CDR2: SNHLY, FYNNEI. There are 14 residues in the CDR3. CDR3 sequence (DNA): TGTGCCTGGAATCACGGCAAGAACACCGAGGAGCTGTTTTTT. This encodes CAWNHGKNTEELFF.

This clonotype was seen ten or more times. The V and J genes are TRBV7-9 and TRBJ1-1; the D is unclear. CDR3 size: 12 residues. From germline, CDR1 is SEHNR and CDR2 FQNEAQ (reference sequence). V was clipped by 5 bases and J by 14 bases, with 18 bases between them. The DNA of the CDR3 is TGTGCCAGCAGCCCTCCCGGGGATGGAGGGTTCTTT. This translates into CASSPPGDGGFF.

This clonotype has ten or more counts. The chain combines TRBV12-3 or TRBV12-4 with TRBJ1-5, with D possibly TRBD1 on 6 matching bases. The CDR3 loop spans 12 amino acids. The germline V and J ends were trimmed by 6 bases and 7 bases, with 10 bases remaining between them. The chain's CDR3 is CASREGGQPQHF. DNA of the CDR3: TGTGCCAGCAGGGAGGGGGGACAGCCCCAGCATTTT.

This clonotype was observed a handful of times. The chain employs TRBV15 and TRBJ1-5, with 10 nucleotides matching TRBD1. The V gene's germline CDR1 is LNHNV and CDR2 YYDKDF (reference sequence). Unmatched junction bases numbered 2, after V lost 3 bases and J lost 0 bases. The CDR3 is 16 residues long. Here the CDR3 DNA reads TGTGCCACCAGCAGGGGGACAGGGGATAGCAATCAGCCCCAGCATTTT. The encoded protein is CATSRGTGDSNQPQHF.

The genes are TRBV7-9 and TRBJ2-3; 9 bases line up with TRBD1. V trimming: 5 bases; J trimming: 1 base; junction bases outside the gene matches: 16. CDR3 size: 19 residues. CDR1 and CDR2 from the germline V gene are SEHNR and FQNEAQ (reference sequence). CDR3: CASSQHPSTGGLGTDTQYF. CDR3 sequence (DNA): TGTGCCAGCAGCCAACACCCCTCAACAGGGGGCCTTGGCACAGATACGCAGTATTTT. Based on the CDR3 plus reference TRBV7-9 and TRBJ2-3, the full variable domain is DTGVSQNPRHKITKRGQNVTFRCDPISEHNRLYWYRQTLGQGPEFLTYFQNEAQLEKSRLLSDRFSAERPKGSFSTLEIQRTEQGDSAMYLCASSQHPSTGGLGTDTQYFGPGTRLTVL.

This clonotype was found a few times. The chain's CDR3 is CASSPMGMDEQYF. CDR3 sequence (DNA): TGTGCCAGCAGTCCGATGGGAATGGACGAGCAGTACTTC. V and J are TRBV5-5 and TRBJ2-7; D is unclear. V was clipped by 5 bases and J by 5 bases, with 14 bases between them. The CDR3 is 13 amino acids. Germline V CDR1 and CDR2: SGHKS, YYEKEE (reference sequence).

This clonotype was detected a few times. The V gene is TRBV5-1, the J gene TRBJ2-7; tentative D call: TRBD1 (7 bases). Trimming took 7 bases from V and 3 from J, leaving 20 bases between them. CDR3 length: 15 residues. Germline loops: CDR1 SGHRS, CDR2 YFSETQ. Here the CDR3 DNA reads TGCGCCAGCGGCCCCGGGGCAGGGGGGAACTACGAGCAGTACTTC. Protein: CASGPGAGGNYEQYF. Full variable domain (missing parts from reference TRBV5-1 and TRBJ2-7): KAGVTQTPRYLIKTRGQQVTLSCSPISGHRSVSWYQQTPGQGLQFLFEYFSETQRNKGNFPGRFSGRQFSNSRSEMNVSTLELGDSALYLCASGPGAGGNYEQYFGPGTRLTVT.

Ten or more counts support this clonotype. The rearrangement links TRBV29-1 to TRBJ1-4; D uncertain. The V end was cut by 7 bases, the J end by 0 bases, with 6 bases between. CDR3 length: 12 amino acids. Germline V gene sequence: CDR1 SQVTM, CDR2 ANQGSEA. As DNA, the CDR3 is TGCAGCGCCCTAGCAACTAATGAAAAACTGTTTTTT. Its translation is CSALATNEKLFF. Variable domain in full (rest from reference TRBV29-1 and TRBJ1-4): SAVISQKPSRDICQRGTSLTIQCQVDSQVTMMFWYRQQPGQSLTLIATANQGSEATYESGFVIDKFPISRPNLTFSTLTVSNMSPEDSSIYLCSALATNEKLFFGSGTQLSVL.

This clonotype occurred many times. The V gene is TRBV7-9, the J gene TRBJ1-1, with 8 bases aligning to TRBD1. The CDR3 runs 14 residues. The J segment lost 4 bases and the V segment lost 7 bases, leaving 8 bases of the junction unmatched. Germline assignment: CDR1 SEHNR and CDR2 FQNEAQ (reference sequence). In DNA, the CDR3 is TGTGCCAGCACCCAGACAGGGGCAGGCACTGAAGCTTTCTTT. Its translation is CASTQTGAGTEAFF.

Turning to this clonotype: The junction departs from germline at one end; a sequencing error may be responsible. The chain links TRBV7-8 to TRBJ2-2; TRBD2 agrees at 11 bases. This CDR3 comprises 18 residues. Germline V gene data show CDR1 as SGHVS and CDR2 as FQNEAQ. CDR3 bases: TGCGCCAGCAGCCAATGGGTAGCGGGAGGGCCGGGCACCGGGGAGCTGTTTTTT. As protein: CASSQWVAGGPGTGELFF.

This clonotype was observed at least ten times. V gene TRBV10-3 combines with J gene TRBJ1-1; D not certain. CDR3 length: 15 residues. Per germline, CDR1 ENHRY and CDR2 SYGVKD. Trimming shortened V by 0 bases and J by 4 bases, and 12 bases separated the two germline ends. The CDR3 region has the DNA TGTGCCATCAGTGAGTCTGGGCTTGGGAGCACTGAAGCTTTCTTT. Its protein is CAISESGLGSTEAFF.

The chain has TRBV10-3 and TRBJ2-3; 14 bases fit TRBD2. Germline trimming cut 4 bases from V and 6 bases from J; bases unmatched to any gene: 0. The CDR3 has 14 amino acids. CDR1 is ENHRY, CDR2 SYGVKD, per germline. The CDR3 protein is CAISGLAGGDTQYF. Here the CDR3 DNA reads TGTGCCATCAGTGGACTAGCGGGAGGGGATACGCAGTATTTT.

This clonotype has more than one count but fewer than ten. CDR3 nucleotides: TGTGCCAGTAGTATTGGCTTACCATTCTCTGGGGCCAACGTCCTGACTTTC. Its protein is CASSIGLPFSGANVLTF. The chain links TRBV19 to TRBJ2-6; D ambiguous. The V end was cut by 3 bases, the J end by 0 bases, with 12 bases between. CDR1 is LNHDA, CDR2 SQIVND, per germline (reference sequence). CDR3 length: 17 amino acids.

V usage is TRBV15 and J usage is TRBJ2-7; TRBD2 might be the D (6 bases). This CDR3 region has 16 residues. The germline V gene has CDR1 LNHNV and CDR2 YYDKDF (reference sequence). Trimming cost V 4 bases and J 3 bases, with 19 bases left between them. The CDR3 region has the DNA TGTGCCACCAGCAAAAGGGGCGCGGGACTCGACTACGAGCAGTACTTC. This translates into CATSKRGAGLDYEQYF.

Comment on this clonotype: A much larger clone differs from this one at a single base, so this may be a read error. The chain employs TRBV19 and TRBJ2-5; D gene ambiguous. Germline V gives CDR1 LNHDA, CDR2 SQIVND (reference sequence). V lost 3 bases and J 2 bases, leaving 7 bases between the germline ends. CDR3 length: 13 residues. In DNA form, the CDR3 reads TGTGCCAGTAGTATGATGACGCAAGAGACCCAGTACTTC. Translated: CASSMMTQETQYF. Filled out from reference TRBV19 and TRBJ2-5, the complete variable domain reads DGGITQSPKYLFRKEGQNVTLSCEQNLNHDAMYWYRQDPGQGLRLIYYSQIVNDFQKGDIAEGYSVSREKKESFPLTVTSAQKNPTAFYLCASSMMTQETQYFGPGTRLLVL.

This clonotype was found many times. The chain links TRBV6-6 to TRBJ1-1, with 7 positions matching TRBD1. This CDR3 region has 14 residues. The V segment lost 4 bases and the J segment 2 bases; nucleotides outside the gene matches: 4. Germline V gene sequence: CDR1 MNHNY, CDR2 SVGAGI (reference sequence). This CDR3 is CASSWGQLNTEAFF. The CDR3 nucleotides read TGTGCCAGCAGTTGGGGACAGCTAAACACTGAAGCTTTCTTT.

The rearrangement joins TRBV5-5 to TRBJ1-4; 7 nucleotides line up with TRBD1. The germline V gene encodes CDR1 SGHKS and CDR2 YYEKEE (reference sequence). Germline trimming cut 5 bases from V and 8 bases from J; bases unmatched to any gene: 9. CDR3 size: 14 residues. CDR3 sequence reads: CASRSGGDREKLFF. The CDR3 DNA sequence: TGTGCCAGCAGGTCAGGGGGGGATCGAGAAAAACTGTTTTTT.

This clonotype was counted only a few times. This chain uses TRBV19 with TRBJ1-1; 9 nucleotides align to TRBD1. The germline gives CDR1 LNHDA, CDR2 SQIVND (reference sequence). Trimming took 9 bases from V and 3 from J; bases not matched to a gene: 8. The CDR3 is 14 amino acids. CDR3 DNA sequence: TGTGCCAGCAGTCCAGACAGGGGGTACACTGAAGCTTTCTTT. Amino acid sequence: CASSPDRGYTEAFF.

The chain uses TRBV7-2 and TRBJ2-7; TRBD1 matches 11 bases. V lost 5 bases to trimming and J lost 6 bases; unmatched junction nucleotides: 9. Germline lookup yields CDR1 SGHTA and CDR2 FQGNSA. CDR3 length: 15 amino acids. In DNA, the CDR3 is TGTGCCAGCAGCGTATTCGGACAGGGGGCTGGCGAGCAGTACTTC. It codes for CASSVFGQGAGEQYF.

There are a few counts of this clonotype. CDR3 coding DNA: TGTGCCAGTAGTGCCGGGCAGATTACTTTCATCGAGCAGTACTTC. Protein sequence: CASSAGQITFIEQYF. The chain recombines TRBV19 with TRBJ2-7, with D unresolved. The CDR3 is 15 residues long. The V and J ends lost 5 bases and 6 bases respectively, with 20 bases between them. Germline V CDR1 and CDR2: LNHDA, SQIVND (reference sequence).

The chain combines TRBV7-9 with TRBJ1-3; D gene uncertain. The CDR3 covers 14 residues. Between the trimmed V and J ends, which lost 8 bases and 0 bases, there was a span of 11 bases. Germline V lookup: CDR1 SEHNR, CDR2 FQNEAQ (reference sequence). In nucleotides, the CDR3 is TGTGCCAGCGGCATAAATAGCTCTGGAAACACCATATATTTT. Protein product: CASGINSSGNTIYF.